These T cell receptor beta chains were read from a single sample in a study of shared clonotypes between healthy human individuals. Profiling relied on immunoSEQ multiplex PCR, and the TCRdb table lists in-frame clones only, not all of them. The sample has 1 million to 1.2 million clones, approximately 75% seen once. Source material: memory CD4+ T cells from PBMCs. These receptors originate from a man aged 18 to 29 in good health. Some clones in this sample may be carry-over from other donors' samples. The CDR3 runs from the conserved cysteine through the conserved F or W. D genes are given only for firm matches. Size tells how often a clone was seen (once, few, many) or the class of an expanded clone, and some rows leave it out.

size,J,D,V,CDR3
NA,TRBJ2-7,TRBD1,TRBV5-5,CASSLDYRGIYEQYF
NA,TRBJ2-1,TRBD2,TRBV19,CASSPRTSGAFYNEQFF
NA,TRBJ2-7,TRBD2,TRBV6-1,CASSEVNYFPRTSGRSSYEQYF
few,TRBJ1-2,NA,TRBV6-4,CASSATANYGYTF
few,TRBJ1-5,NA,TRBV2,CASSARSGSNQPQHF
many,TRBJ1-1,TRBD1,TRBV7-9,CASSDRQGVETEAFF
NA,TRBJ1-4,NA,TRBV28,CASSRLNEKLFF
NA,TRBJ1-5,NA,TRBV6-6,CASHLMMQPQHF
NA,TRBJ1-2,NA,TRBV27,CASSLLGGFNYGYTF
NA,TRBJ2-3,NA,TRBV5-8,CASSPLTSGVADTQYF
few,TRBJ2-1,TRBD2,TRBV5-1,CASSWTSSYNEQFF
NA,TRBJ2-2,NA,TRBV10-3,CAIKERTNTGELFF
NA,TRBJ2-7,NA,TRBV18,CASSPQGRSYEQYF
NA,TRBJ2-7,NA,TRBV7-2,CASSLVFYEQYF
NA,TRBJ2-1,TRBD2,TRBV2,CASSDPSGNNEQFF
NA,TRBJ2-5,TRBD1,TRBV7-7,CASSQGIKQGIQETQYF
NA,TRBJ2-1,TRBD2,TRBV6-1,CASRPRTSGRWEQFF
NA,TRBJ2-2,NA,TRBV21-1,CASSKFAPWLAGEKGGELFF
NA,TRBJ2-5,TRBD1,TRBV19,CASSKQGHLETQYF
once,TRBJ2-1,TRBD2,TRBV25-1,CASSERLAIDNEQFF
few,TRBJ1-3,NA,TRBV11-2,CASSLYSQGGNTIYF
NA,TRBJ2-3,TRBD2,TRBV4-1,CASESRGRGISDTQYF
NA,TRBJ2-1,TRBD2,TRBV28,CASSSTSGSYNEQFF
NA,TRBJ1-5,TRBD1,TRBV7-9,CASSSTGDYQPQHF
NA,TRBJ2-7,TRBD2,TRBV7-9,CASSPSSLAGAIEQYF
NA,TRBJ1-1,TRBD1,TRBV9,CASSPKWGQGGRTEAFF
many,TRBJ1-2,NA,TRBV5-1,CASSLGHAVNYGYTF
once,TRBJ2-1,TRBD2,TRBV19,CASSIQGVAGPNNEQFF
NA,TRBJ1-2,NA,TRBV2,CASIRVSGEKGYTF
once,TRBJ2-1,NA,TRBV5-1,CASSLIVGNEQFF
NA,TRBJ2-1,NA,TRBV28,CASSLGTGTHNEQFF
NA,TRBJ1-5,NA,TRBV4-1,CASSQEPGVRGGQPQHF
NA,TRBJ2-7,NA,TRBV18,CASSPPSVYEQYF
NA,TRBJ1-6,TRBD1,TRBV2,CASSRDSNNSPLHF
NA,TRBJ1-2,NA,TRBV5-1,CASSPGQDYGYTF
NA,TRBJ2-2,TRBD2,TRBV29-1,CSVEDGLAGRTGELFF
NA,TRBJ1-3,NA,TRBV6-5,CASRNSGGNTIYF
NA,TRBJ2-1,NA,TRBV5-1,CASQAGTAYNEQFF
NA,TRBJ2-2,NA,TRBV5-1,CASSLAGPGDAGELFF
NA,TRBJ2-7,TRBD1,TRBV7-8,CASSHATGTYEQYF
NA,TRBJ2-2,TRBD1,TRBV5-1,CASSPGQGFWTGELFF
NA,TRBJ2-2,NA,TRBV7-6,CATRPSTGELFF
NA,TRBJ2-4,NA,TRBV7-2,CASSFSRRYREKGNIQYF
few,TRBJ1-5,NA,TRBV2,CASSPPGRNSNQPQHF
NA,TRBJ1-2,TRBD1,TRBV28,CASSSQGRGGGYTF
NA,TRBJ2-7,TRBD1,TRBV5-1,CASSSTGGYEQYF
NA,TRBJ2-1,NA,TRBV5-1,CASSSSGPTYNEQFF
NA,TRBJ2-6,NA,TRBV7-3,CASRATGSGANVLTF
NA,TRBJ1-3,NA,TRBV21-1,CASSKCWDLAGLSGNTIYF
NA,TRBJ1-1,NA,TRBV5-1,CASSPYFSYTEAFF
NA,TRBJ1-2,TRBD1,TRBV10-3,CAISRDRGYGYTF
NA,TRBJ1-2,NA,TRBV2,CASRDFDNYGYTF
once,TRBJ2-3,TRBD1,TRBV7-3,CASSPQDRGGGGQYF
NA,NA,NA,TRBV29-1,CSVEDPFGYEQYF
once,TRBJ2-3,TRBD2,TRBV7-7,CASSSGTSRTDTQYF
few,TRBJ2-7,NA,TRBV7-2,CASSLLGGVSYEQYF
NA,TRBJ2-2,TRBD2,TRBV7-6,CASSLGLAGGGGELFF
NA,TRBJ2-7,TRBD2,TRBV7-3,CASSLSGGGFYEQYF
NA,TRBJ1-4,TRBD1,TRBV28,CASSGQGRPTLFF
few,TRBJ2-1,TRBD2,TRBV7-3,CASSKLAASYNEQFF